Presented here are 18 T cell receptor beta chains from one specimen sequenced in a study of radiotherapy plus CTLA-4 blockade in lung cancer. This table comes from immunoSEQ multiplex PCR, and its TCRdb copy is limited to in-frame clones, with some not included. The table has some 43,000 clones, 82% seen once. Sequences were derived from peripheral blood, sampled from a patient treated with radiotherapy plus ipilimumab. The source of these receptors is a human donor with non-small cell lung cancer who had stable disease on radiotherapy plus ipilimumab.

The gene calls are TRBV28 and TRBJ1-1; 7 nucleotides align to TRBD1. V dropped 5 bases and J dropped 3; count of bases not matched to a gene: 9. The V gene's germline CDR1 is MDHEN and CDR2 SYDVKM. CDR3 length equals 15 residues. DNA of the CDR3: TGTGCCAGCAGTCTTCCAGGGGGTGGGTACACTGAAGCTTTCTTT. Translated, it gives CASSLPGGGYTEAFF.

V is TRBV27 and J is TRBJ1-2; the D is unclear. Trimming pared 4 bases from V and 5 bases from J, leaving 14 bases between. This CDR3 spans 14 amino acids. Germline V lookup: CDR1 MNHEY, CDR2 SMNVEV (reference sequence). The CDR3 reads CASSSMSGLYGYTF. Written as DNA, the CDR3 is TGTGCCAGCAGTTCGATGTCGGGTTTATATGGCTACACCTTC.

The chain is built from TRBV7-2 and TRBJ1-1, with D possibly TRBD1 on 6 matching bases. The CDR3 is 13 residues long. V dropped 1 base and J dropped 10 bases, with 13 bases sitting between them. The germline V gene has CDR1 SGHTA and CDR2 FQGNSA. The CDR3 reads CASSLEGGSVAFF. DNA of the CDR3: TGTGCCAGCAGCTTAGAAGGGGGTAGTGTAGCTTTCTTT.

The chain couples TRBV7-8 to TRBJ2-7, with 10 bases that match TRBD2. Looked up from germline, CDR1 is SGHVS and CDR2 is FQNEAQ. The CDR3 covers 16 residues. With 5 bases clipped from V and 4 bases from J, the junction kept 11 bases outside the gene matches. CDR3 nucleotide sequence: TGTGCCAGCAGCCAGGGGGTCGGACTAGCGGTATACGAGCAGTACTTC. Translation gives CASSQGVGLAVYEQYF.

This sequence joins TRBV5-6 and TRBJ1-1; possible D gene TRBD1, 5 bases. Germline loops: CDR1 SGHDT, CDR2 YYEEEE. V was pared by 4 bases and J by 1 base, with 8 bases between. The CDR3 is made up of 13 amino acids. CDR3 DNA sequence: TGTGCCAGCAGCCCGGACAAGAACACTGAAGCTTTCTTT. The encoded protein is CASSPDKNTEAFF.

In nucleotides, the CDR3 is TGTGCCAGCAGCGTAGAGGCCCTCCCAGGGATTGGTAACGAAAAACTGTTTTTT. It encodes CASSVEALPGIGNEKLFF. The chain uses TRBV9 and TRBJ1-4; D is perhaps TRBD1 (5 bases). This CDR3 is 18 amino acids long. Deletions cut 0 bases from V and 8 bases from J, with 23 bases between. The germline gives CDR1 SGDLS, CDR2 YYNGEE.

V and J are TRBV14 and TRBJ1-2; no reliable D call. This CDR3 is 13 amino acids long. The V gene lost 5 bases and the J gene lost 4 bases, with 11 bases spanning the gap. Germline V lookup: CDR1 SGHDN, CDR2 FVKESK. Here the CDR3 DNA reads TGTGCCAGCAGCAACAACAGATTCTATGGCTACACCTTC. It specifies CASSNNRFYGYTF.

J is TRBJ2-1 and V is TRBV9; D perhaps matches TRBD2 (6 bases). CDR3 size: 14 residues. CDR1 SGDLS and CDR2 YYNGEE come from the germline V gene. Trimming took 4 bases from V and 6 from J, leaving 14 bases between them. CDR3 residues: CASSIRLESNEQFF. CDR3 bases: TGTGCCAGCAGCATCCGACTAGAGAGCAATGAGCAGTTCTTC.

The J gene is TRBJ2-1, the V gene TRBV30, with 7 bases fitting TRBD2. This CDR3 is built from 14 residues. The V and J ends lost 2 bases and 7 bases, in that order; junction bases with no gene match: 8. Germline lookup yields CDR1 GTSNPN and CDR2 SVGIG (reference sequence). CDR3 coding DNA: TGTGCCTGGAGTTCCGTAGCGGGTGGGAATGAGCAGTTCTTC. Translation gives CAWSSVAGGNEQFF. Full variable domain (remainder filled in from reference TRBV30 and TRBJ2-1): SQTIHQWPATLVQPVGSPLSLECTVEGTSNPNLYWYRQAAGRGLQLLFYSVGIGQISSEVPQNLSASRPQDRQFILSSKKLLLSDSGFYLCAWSSVAGGNEQFFGPGTRLTVL.

V and J are TRBV30 and TRBJ2-5; TRBD2 matches 16 bases. Germline V gene sequence: CDR1 GTSNPN, CDR2 SVGIG (reference sequence). J lost 5 bases, V lost 0 bases, and 9 bases had no gene match. CDR3 length: 18 residues. As DNA, the CDR3 is TGTGCCTGGAGTGTACTTGGGACTAGCGGGAGGGCCAGGGAGACCCAGTACTTC. Amino acids: CAWSVLGTSGRARETQYF. Full variable domain (missing parts from reference TRBV30 and TRBJ2-5): SQTIHQWPATLVQPVGSPLSLECTVEGTSNPNLYWYRQAAGRGLQLLFYSVGIGQISSEVPQNLSASRPQDRQFILSSKKLLLSDSGFYLCAWSVLGTSGRARETQYFGPGTRLLVL.

About this clone: This CDR3 is also generated by other DNA sequences in the sample. This sequence joins TRBV5-1 and TRBJ1-1, with D perhaps TRBD1 (5 bases). Trimming removed 0 bases at V and 3 bases at J, with 6 bases between. Germline V lookup: CDR1 SGHRS, CDR2 YFSETQ. The CDR3 totals 13 residues. CDR3 coding DNA: TGCGCCAGCAGCTTGGCGGGGGACACTGAAGCTTTCTTT. Protein sequence: CASSLAGDTEAFF.

V is TRBV5-6 and J is TRBJ2-3, with 8 positions matching TRBD1. The germline CDR1 and CDR2 sequences are SGHDT and YYEEEE. The V and J ends lost 5 bases and 3 bases, in that order; junction bases with no gene match: 5. There are 14 residues in the CDR3. The CDR3 here is CASSQRQGTDTQYF. As DNA, the CDR3 is TGTGCCAGCAGTCAGAGACAGGGGACAGATACGCAGTATTTT.

The table lists this clone with a few counts. The chain uses TRBV30 and TRBJ1-3; no definite D call. The germline V gene has CDR1 GTSNPN and CDR2 SVGIG (reference sequence). V was shortened by 3 bases and J by 0 bases, with 15 bases between the two germline ends. This CDR3 is 16 amino acids long. The CDR3 DNA follows: TGTGCCTGGAGGGGAACCGACGGGAGCTCTGGAAACACCATATATTTT. Amino acids: CAWRGTDGSSGNTIYF.

The CDR3 protein is CASSLGGRSAGELFF. In nucleotides, the CDR3 is TGTGCCAGCAGCTTAGGGGGCAGGTCGGCCGGGGAGCTGTTTTTT. This chain connects TRBV7-3 to TRBJ2-2; possible D gene TRBD1, 6 bases. Trimming took 2 bases from V and 6 from J, leaving 13 bases between them. The CDR3 runs to 15 residues. The germline CDR1 and CDR2 sequences are SGHTA and FQGTGA. Using reference TRBV7-3 and TRBJ2-2 for the parts outside the CDR3, the full variable domain is GAGVSQTPSNKVTEKGKYVELRCDPISGHTALYWYRQSLGQGPEFLIYFQGTGAADDSGLPNDRFFAVRPEGSVSTLKIQRTERGDSAVYLCASSLGGRSAGELFFGEGSRLTVL.

The V call is TRBV18, the J call TRBJ2-3, with a tentative D call TRBD2 (5 bases). This CDR3 comprises 15 residues. Trimming cost V 2 bases and J 0 bases, with 9 bases left between them. CDR1 and CDR2 (germline): KGHSH, LQKENI. CDR3: CASSPGGASTDTQYF. DNA for the CDR3: TGTGCCAGCTCACCAGGAGGTGCTAGCACAGATACGCAGTATTTT.

This chain connects TRBV11-1 to TRBJ2-7; the match to TRBD2 covers 9 bases. In germline, CDR1 is SGHAT, CDR2 FQDESV (reference sequence). Trimming removed 7 bases from V and 5 bases from J; junction bases left unmatched: 15. This CDR3 contains 16 residues. CDR3 DNA sequence: TGTGCCAGCACCAATGGCGGGAGGGCAAGGTTCGACGAGCAGTACTTC. It specifies CASTNGGRARFDEQYF.

The rearrangement links TRBV28 to TRBJ2-3; no firm D call. The CDR3 extends over 13 amino acids. The germline V and J ends were trimmed by 1 base and 5 bases, with 7 bases remaining between them. CDR1 is MDHEN and CDR2 is SYDVKM in the germline V gene. In nucleotides, the CDR3 is TGTGCCAGCAGTTTATTTCAACAAGATACGCAGTATTTT. Encoded protein: CASSLFQQDTQYF.

The chain combines TRBV4-3 with TRBJ2-7; the D gene is possibly TRBD1 (5 bases). The ends were cut back, 0 bases at V and 3 bases at J, with 18 bases in the middle. The CDR3 consists of 17 residues. Looked up from germline, CDR1 is LGHNA and CDR2 is YSLEER. The chain's CDR3 is CASSQEYLYAGNYEQYF. The CDR3 nucleotides read TGCGCCAGCAGCCAAGAATACCTTTATGCAGGGAACTACGAGCAGTACTTC.